The present entry profiles one T cell receptor (beta chain) with its context. Its antigen is unknown. The input lacks base qualities; no much larger clone sits a single base away. For this chain, trimming is 5 bases at the V end and 4 bases at the J end, and the number of junction bases without a gene match is 7. As encoded in the germline V gene, CDR1 is SGHNT while CDR2 is YENEEA. The CDR3 numbers 16 residues from cysteine through phenylalanine. The read is trimmed to its CDR3 DNA, 48 bases read in frame from base 1. The entry originates in a study of blood T cell repertoires in COVID-19 (dated by TCRdb to the early 2020s). Context from the whole study: The collaborator samples originated in the United States, Italy and Spain and spanned the acute and convalescent phases of COVID-19. The repertoires were released in a freely available public database meant as a resource for research on the immune response to SARS-CoV-2. Where HLA class I and class II types were available, the types were taken from metadata supplied by the sample provider, not from assay-based typing. Subjects who had been exposed to COVID-19, were actively infected with it, or had recovered from it provided the deeply sampled blood TCRbeta repertoires that made up the dataset. The samples were drawn from two sources: the first 160 participants of the ongoing ImmuneRACE study, and 1,000 to 1,500 subjects contributed by 6 global collaborators. A de-identified subject ID, COVID-19 status, age in years and sex were almost always included in the sample metadata. The material from the prospective study consisted of cDNA or gDNA derived from T cells, B-cell-depleted T cells, or PBMCs. Overall results and qualifications from the work: Clinical and demographic metadata were provided uncurated, with the amount varying by source and participant.

TCRbeta CDR3 regions were amplified from genomic DNA by means of the immunoSEQ Assay, a bias-controlled multiplex PCR. Processing in the source paper ran as follows. The number of nucleated cells in each sample was estimated from the amplification of reference gene primers within the assay. Sequence reads were collapsed and filtered to measure the absolute abundance of every unique TCRbeta CDR3 rearrangement. For each sample, productive Simpson clonality was calculated as the square root of Simpson's diversity index across productive rearrangements. Entries here come from immuneACCESS through TCRdb and include only in-frame sequences with V and J called. Some clones fail to appear in such tables; in the studies checked, an unresolved V gene covers under half of the shortfall, and the cause of the remainder is unknown. The DNA was the basis for D and trimming; V, J and clone size are from that table. The sample table holds around 250,000 clones, of which roughly four fifths were seen once. Less than 4% of the sample is in the top ten clones.

Each collaborating institution followed its own protocols to collect whole blood in K2EDTA tubes. For TCRbeta analysis, collaborators shipped samples in one of three forms: frozen whole blood, isolated PBMCs, or DNA extracted from either of those sample types. Specimen: peripheral blood. The sequence was collected from a woman aged 18-29 years with acute or convalescent COVID-19. Rearrangement joined TRBV11-3 to TRBJ2-1, and 11 junction bases match TRBD2. Read as DNA, the sequence is TGTGCCAGCAGCGACCAACTAGCGGGAGAGTACAATGAGCAGTTCTTC. This encodes CASSDQLAGEYNEQFF.